This T cell receptor (beta chain) was sequenced in a study of shared clonotypes between healthy human individuals (dated by TCRdb to the early 2020s). Context from the whole study: A couple of women and three men aged 18 to 49 years were included in the cohort. Blood TCR repertoires of about five healthy adults were deeply sequenced to estimate repertoire size and the extent of clonotype sharing between individuals. For each donor, CD4 naive and CD4 memory were each given three plates, CD8 naive was given two plates, and CD8 memory was given one plate. Each donor's leukapheresis produced roughly between roughly 0.9 and 8.9 billion PBMCs. To increase sequencing depth and limit assay-specific biases, TCR repertoire library preparation and sequencing were carried out by different laboratories using diverse techniques. Study-wide conclusions, independent of this receptor: Larger estimated clonotype richness was generally found for naive subsets than for memory subsets. Even with the large sequencing depth, rarefaction of the sorted-subset datasets indicated that sequencing was incomplete. Sharing across a handful of donors was observed for around 5% of naive CD4, under 4% of naive CD8, 2.3% of memory CD4, and approximately 0.41% of memory CD8 clonotypes. Pairwise subsampling led to the expectation that sequencing depth would affect the degree of clonotype sharing among donors. Sampling was restricted to blood, and TCR repertoires in tissue are likely to differ from TCR repertoires in blood. Higher generation probabilities were observed for clonotypes shared by all four sorted-subset donors than for non-shared clonotypes. The genetic and exposure-history diversity represented was limited by the small number of donors.

Using the deep immunoSEQ assay, multiplex PCR amplified TCR CDR3 regions from genomic DNA. Genomic DNA extracted from each cell subset was distributed evenly over all wells of several immunoSEQ 96-well plates, and each plate served as one replicate. Each replicate PCR for sorted subsets received 150 to 250 ng genomic DNA, equal to about 30,000 T cell genomes. Purified libraries were quantified with a Qubit 3.0 fluorometer, sized on a Bioanalyzer 2100, and re-quantified with the KAPA Library Quantification kit. A separate single-read 150-cycle Illumina NextSeq 550 flow cell was used to sequence each immunoSEQ 96-well plate. In the authors' own workflow: Because only junctional sequences without quality scores were contained in the immunoSEQ output, filtering matching that applied to full-length reads could not be performed. To assign V/J genes and CDR3, sequences were annotated against IMGT germline references using PyIR, a Python wrapper for IgBLAST v1.9. Reads were filtered out if the reads had weak V/J assignments (E-value above 1e-6), no CDR3, stop codons, out-of-frame junctions, or ambiguous translated residues. V3J clonotypes were defined as sequences sharing the same inferred V gene, J gene, and CDR3 amino acid sequence. To compute the percentage overlap between repertoires, the number of shared unique clonotypes was divided by the size of the smaller repertoire. RTK rarefaction, the Chao1 estimator, and Recon v2.1 estimates of unobserved clonotypes were used to assess repertoire richness. Generation probabilities for all TCRbeta clonotypes obtained by the gDNA method from several donors were computed using OLGA. TCRdb's version of the immuneACCESS table is confined to in-frame rearrangements and falls short of the full clone set. An unresolved V gene accounts for under half of the shortfall where checked; the remainder is of unknown origin. That table supplies the V and J calls and clone size; D and trimming were determined from the DNA. For this sample the table gives around 1.4 million clones, of which around 98.5% were detected only once. Clones ranked in the top ten supply 0.36% of the sample.

Points on this clone: Its antigen has not been determined. Base quality data are lacking; no much larger clone is found one base away.

The donors were healthy, HIV-negative adults who had no recently reported acute infections or vaccinations. Every donor was a Caucasian adult living in Nashville, Tennessee, USA. Magnetic negative selection was used to enrich CD4+ T cells, after which naive cells were positively selected on CD45RA and the negative fraction became the memory subset. Blood was collected by leukapheresis, and PBMCs were isolated by Ficoll-Histopaque density gradient centrifugation and then cryopreserved in liquid nitrogen vapor phase. Purity and quantity of every magnetically sorted T cell population were checked by analytical flow cytometry. Genomic DNA was isolated from each sorted fraction and quantified by UV absorbance on a Nanodrop 2000c. This TCR was sampled from a man aged 25 to 45 in good health. Sequenced: naive CD4+ T cells sorted from blood. The cell subset or site label, as the study defines it: CD45RA+ positively selected.

The nucleotide sequence is TGTGCCAGCAGCTCCCACAGGGGATCTAGCACAGATACGCAGTATTTT. It translates to CASSSHRGSSTDTQYF. This receptor chain uses TRBV9 and TRBJ2-3; 7 central bases correspond to TRBD1. The CDR3 has 16 amino acids, counting the end cysteine and phenylalanine. This entry keeps only the CDR3 DNA: 48 bases, framed from base 1. From V the trimming removes 4 bases and from J it removes 0 bases, while the gene matches leave 8 bases of the junction unaccounted for. The CDR1 and CDR2 encoded by the germline V gene are SGDLS and YYNGEE.